This is a list of T cell receptor beta chains from one sample in a study of blood T cell repertoires in COVID-19. The assay was immunoSEQ multiplex PCR, and TCRdb's table has in-frame clones only and misses some. The table shows 200,000 to 250,000 clones, with more than 75% occurring only once. The material sequenced was PBMCs or T cells enriched from blood (not recorded which). These receptors all stem from a man aged 25-45 years with acute COVID-19. The CDR3 runs from the conserved cysteine through the conserved F or W. Fields, in order: V gene, J gene, D gene, clone size, CDR3 protein, CDR3 DNA. D genes are given only for firm matches. Clone size, where shown, is once, few, many, or a class for clones that have expanded.

v_call: TRBV7-2
j_call: TRBJ2-3
d_call: -
clone_size: -
cdr3_aa: CASSLGGGLSGPTQYF
cdr3_nt: TGTGCCAGCAGCTTAGGAGGGGGACTATCGGGGCCTACGCAGTATTTT

v_call: TRBV3-1/TRBV3-2
j_call: TRBJ1-1
d_call: -
clone_size: -
cdr3_aa: CASSQLGREAFF
cdr3_nt: TGTGCCAGCAGCCAATTGGGGAGGGAGGCTTTCTTT

v_call: TRBV15
j_call: TRBJ2-7
d_call: TRBD2
clone_size: -
cdr3_aa: CATSRELLAGATYEQYF
cdr3_nt: TGTGCCACCAGCAGAGAGTTACTAGCGGGGGCGACCTACGAGCAGTACTTC

v_call: TRBV13
j_call: TRBJ1-4
d_call: -
clone_size: -
cdr3_aa: CASQEGNNEKLFF
cdr3_nt: TGTGCCAGCCAGGAGGGGAATAATGAAAAACTGTTTTTT

v_call: TRBV19
j_call: TRBJ1-2
d_call: -
clone_size: -
cdr3_aa: CASSKLDTGYTF
cdr3_nt: TGTGCCAGTAGTAAGTTAGATACTGGCTACACCTTC

v_call: TRBV30
j_call: TRBJ1-2
d_call: TRBD1
clone_size: -
cdr3_aa: CAWREGQATF
cdr3_nt: TGTGCCTGGAGGGAGGGACAGGCCACCTTC

v_call: TRBV4-1
j_call: TRBJ2-7
d_call: TRBD1
clone_size: -
cdr3_aa: CASSQDRQGGEEQYF
cdr3_nt: TGCGCCAGCAGCCAAGACCGACAGGGGGGTGAGGAGCAGTACTTC

v_call: TRBV13
j_call: TRBJ2-1
d_call: -
clone_size: -
cdr3_aa: CASSLGSDNEQFF
cdr3_nt: TGTGCCAGCAGCTTGGGCAGTGACAATGAGCAGTTCTTC

v_call: TRBV9
j_call: TRBJ1-1
d_call: -
clone_size: -
cdr3_aa: CASSVVGERTEAFF
cdr3_nt: TGTGCCAGCAGCGTAGTGGGAGAGCGCACTGAAGCTTTCTTT

v_call: TRBV18
j_call: TRBJ2-5
d_call: TRBD1
clone_size: -
cdr3_aa: CASSPKRNLQGETQYF
cdr3_nt: TGTGCCAGCTCCCCAAAGAGGAATCTACAGGGGGAGACCCAGTACTTC

v_call: TRBV10-3
j_call: TRBJ1-3
d_call: TRBD1
clone_size: -
cdr3_aa: CAISLDRAPGNTIYF
cdr3_nt: TGTGCCATCAGTCTGGACAGGGCGCCAGGAAACACCATATATTTT

v_call: TRBV7-9
j_call: TRBJ1-5
d_call: TRBD1
clone_size: once
cdr3_aa: CASSSGQAYQPQHF
cdr3_nt: TGTGCCAGCAGCTCCGGACAGGCCTATCAGCCCCAGCATTTT

v_call: TRBV11-1
j_call: TRBJ2-7
d_call: TRBD2
clone_size: -
cdr3_aa: CASSSSGGLIYEQYF
cdr3_nt: TGTGCCAGCAGCTCTAGCGGGGGGCTCATCTACGAGCAGTACTTC

v_call: TRBV7-9
j_call: TRBJ1-5
d_call: -
clone_size: few
cdr3_aa: CASSRAGNQPQHF
cdr3_nt: TGTGCCAGCAGCAGAGCGGGCAATCAGCCCCAGCATTTT

v_call: TRBV7-9
j_call: TRBJ1-5
d_call: -
clone_size: -
cdr3_aa: CATQSRAGIGPQHF
cdr3_nt: TGTGCCACACAAAGTAGGGCAGGGATCGGGCCCCAGCATTTT

v_call: TRBV19
j_call: TRBJ2-1
d_call: TRBD2
clone_size: -
cdr3_aa: CASSPGLAVYNEQFF
cdr3_nt: TGTGCCAGTAGTCCGGGACTAGCGGTGTACAATGAGCAGTTCTTC

v_call: TRBV4-1
j_call: TRBJ2-7
d_call: TRBD2
clone_size: -
cdr3_aa: CASSQVPAGGAYEQYF
cdr3_nt: TGCGCCAGCAGCCAAGTGCCAGCGGGGGGGGCCTACGAGCAGTACTTC

v_call: TRBV13
j_call: TRBJ2-1
d_call: TRBD2
clone_size: -
cdr3_aa: CASSFSGGAFNEQFF
cdr3_nt: TGTGCCAGCAGCTTTAGCGGGGGGGCCTTCAATGAGCAGTTCTTC

v_call: TRBV5-1
j_call: TRBJ1-1
d_call: -
clone_size: once
cdr3_aa: CASSSRVQNTEAFF
cdr3_nt: TGCGCCAGCAGCTCCAGGGTACAGAACACTGAAGCTTTCTTT

v_call: TRBV10-1
j_call: TRBJ2-1
d_call: TRBD2
clone_size: -
cdr3_aa: CASREPGLAGPYNEQFF
cdr3_nt: TGCGCCAGCAGGGAACCCGGACTAGCGGGGCCTTACAATGAGCAGTTCTTC

v_call: TRBV11-2
j_call: TRBJ2-5
d_call: TRBD1
clone_size: -
cdr3_aa: CASSLGQGIGETQYF
cdr3_nt: TGTGCCAGCAGCTTAGGACAGGGGATAGGAGAGACCCAGTACTTC

v_call: TRBV4-1
j_call: TRBJ1-4
d_call: -
clone_size: once
cdr3_aa: CASSQELGLATNEKLFF
cdr3_nt: TGCGCCAGCAGCCAAGAGTTGGGGCTTGCAACTAATGAAAAACTGTTTTTT

v_call: TRBV9
j_call: TRBJ1-4
d_call: TRBD1
clone_size: -
cdr3_aa: CASSLGGSISPGEKLFF
cdr3_nt: TGTGCCAGCAGCCTAGGGGGCTCAATTTCTCCGGGTGAAAAACTGTTTTTT

v_call: TRBV5-1
j_call: TRBJ2-7
d_call: -
clone_size: -
cdr3_aa: CASRPPGTGSYEQYF
cdr3_nt: TGCGCCAGCAGACCCCCCGGGACTGGCTCCTACGAGCAGTACTTC

v_call: TRBV6-5
j_call: TRBJ2-3
d_call: TRBD2
clone_size: -
cdr3_aa: CASTPGLAVNTQYF
cdr3_nt: TGTGCCAGCACCCCGGGACTAGCGGTGAATACGCAGTATTTT

v_call: TRBV3-1/TRBV3-2
j_call: TRBJ1-5
d_call: -
clone_size: -
cdr3_aa: CASSPAGNNQPQHF
cdr3_nt: TGTGCCAGCAGCCCTGCAGGGAACAATCAGCCCCAGCATTTT

v_call: TRBV27
j_call: TRBJ1-2
d_call: -
clone_size: few
cdr3_aa: CASSLAPEGIYGYTF
cdr3_nt: TGTGCCAGCAGTTTAGCCCCGGAGGGGATCTATGGCTACACCTTC

v_call: TRBV20-1
j_call: TRBJ2-1
d_call: -
clone_size: -
cdr3_aa: CSASGGERVYNEQFF
cdr3_nt: TGCAGTGCTAGTGGCGGTGAACGGGTATACAATGAGCAGTTCTTC

v_call: TRBV7-3
j_call: TRBJ2-3
d_call: TRBD2
clone_size: -
cdr3_aa: CASSSSGRTDTQYF
cdr3_nt: TGTGCCAGCAGCTCTAGCGGGCGCACAGATACGCAGTATTTT

v_call: TRBV19
j_call: TRBJ1-5
d_call: -
clone_size: few
cdr3_aa: CASRPGSGSNQPQHF
cdr3_nt: TGTGCCAGTAGGCCCGGGAGCGGGAGCAATCAGCCCCAGCATTTT

v_call: TRBV9
j_call: TRBJ2-1
d_call: -
clone_size: -
cdr3_aa: CASSPPFPTRRGNEQFF
cdr3_nt: TGTGCCAGCAGCCCCCCCTTCCCTACCCGTCGGGGCAATGAGCAGTTCTTC

v_call: TRBV5-6
j_call: TRBJ1-2
d_call: TRBD1
clone_size: -
cdr3_aa: CASSSGGYGYTF
cdr3_nt: TGTGCCAGCAGCTCAGGGGGTTATGGCTACACCTTC

v_call: TRBV30
j_call: TRBJ2-5
d_call: -
clone_size: -
cdr3_aa: CAWSVSSRTQYF
cdr3_nt: TGTGCCTGGAGTGTATCATCTAGGACCCAGTACTTC

v_call: TRBV10-3
j_call: TRBJ2-7
d_call: TRBD1
clone_size: -
cdr3_aa: CAISARDRVYEQYF
cdr3_nt: TGTGCCATCAGTGCACGAGACAGGGTCTACGAGCAGTACTTC

v_call: TRBV3-1/TRBV3-2
j_call: TRBJ1-4
d_call: -
clone_size: -
cdr3_aa: CASSQVAGDEKLFF
cdr3_nt: TGTGCCAGCAGCCAAGTGGCAGGGGACGAAAAACTGTTTTTT

v_call: TRBV27
j_call: TRBJ2-1
d_call: -
clone_size: -
cdr3_aa: CASSLGSNEQFF
cdr3_nt: TGTGCCAGCAGTCTAGGTTCCAATGAGCAGTTCTTC

v_call: TRBV12-5
j_call: TRBJ2-6
d_call: TRBD1
clone_size: -
cdr3_aa: CASGSPKDRGLEVPNSGANVLTF
cdr3_nt: TGTGCTAGTGGTTCGCCAAAGGACAGGGGGTTGGAGGTCCCGAACTCTGGGGCCAACGTCCTGACTTTC

v_call: TRBV28
j_call: TRBJ1-3
d_call: TRBD1
clone_size: -
cdr3_aa: CASRPGQLTGNTIYF
cdr3_nt: TGTGCCAGCAGGCCGGGACAGTTAACTGGAAACACCATATATTTT